The clone carrying this TCR beta chain was counted ten times or more. Antigen unknown. The source of the sample is a study of blood T cells in healthy people across ages. The people who gave samples were healthy Caucasians from Russia, aged about 6 to 100. A sample-barcoded 5' primer and a J-beta primer mix were used in a second PCR of roughly 7 to 11 cycles. Carrying 12 random nucleotides, a template-switch adaptor labeled each individual cDNA molecule. TCRdb re-called the 5' RACE reads with MiXCR, one entry per CDR3 protein. The top ten hold about 21% of the sample, which has some 1,800,000 distinct CDR3 sequences, roughly two fifths seen once. The CDR3 consists of 14 residues. In germline, CDR1 is SGHRS, CDR2 YFSETQ. J was trimmed by 1 base and V by 3 bases; bases with no gene match: 3. Study-wide points: The long-lived group displayed more naive CD4+ cells, plus higher diversity, than the aged donors did.

The specimen sequenced was blood. The source of this sequence is a human donor in good health. The V and J genes are TRBV5-1 and TRBJ1-2, with 7 bases matching TRBD1. CDR3 in amino acids: CASSSGQFNYGYTF. Written as DNA, the CDR3 is TGCGCCAGCAGCTCGGGACAGTTTAACTATGGCTACACCTTC. Full variable domain (outside the CDR3, taken from reference TRBV5-1 and TRBJ1-2): KAGVTQTPRYLIKTRGQQVTLSCSPISGHRSVSWYQQTPGQGLQFLFEYFSETQRNKGNFPGRFSGRQFSNSRSEMNVSTLELGDSALYLCASSSGQFNYGYTFGSGTRLTVV.